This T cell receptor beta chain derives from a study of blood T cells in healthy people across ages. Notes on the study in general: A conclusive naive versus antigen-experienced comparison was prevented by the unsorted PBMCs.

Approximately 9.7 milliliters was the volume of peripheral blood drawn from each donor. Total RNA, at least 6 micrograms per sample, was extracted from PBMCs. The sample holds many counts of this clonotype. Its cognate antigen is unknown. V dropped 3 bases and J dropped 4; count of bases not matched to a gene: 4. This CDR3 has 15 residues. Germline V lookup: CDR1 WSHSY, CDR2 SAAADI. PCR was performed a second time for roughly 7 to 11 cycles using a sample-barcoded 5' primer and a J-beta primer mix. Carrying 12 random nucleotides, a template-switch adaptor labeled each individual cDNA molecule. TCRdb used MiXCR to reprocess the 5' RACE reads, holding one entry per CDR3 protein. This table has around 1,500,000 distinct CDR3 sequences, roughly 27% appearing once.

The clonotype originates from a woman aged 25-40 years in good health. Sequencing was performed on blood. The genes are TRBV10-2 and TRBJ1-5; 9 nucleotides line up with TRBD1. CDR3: CASSDGTGWNQPQHF. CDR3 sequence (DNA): TGCGCCAGCAGTGATGGGACAGGGTGGAATCAGCCCCAGCATTTT.